The clone carrying this TCR beta chain was seen only a few times. Its antigen remains unidentified. Expressed TCRB transcripts were sequenced because the entire RNA isolate underwent reverse transcription. TCRdb's table, derived via immunoSEQ multiplex PCR, lists solely in-frame clones and lacks some. The sample has hundreds of thousands of clones; over 12% are singletons. The data stem from a study of beta chain features in type 1 diabetes. Study conclusions and caveats: There was a possibility that cDNA sequencing over-represented cells with high TCR expression. People with Type 1 diabetes carried modestly yet significantly shorter TCRB CDR3s in all four CD4+ subsets. More deletions and fewer insertions at VDJ junctions were found in patients with type 1 diabetes.

The CDR3 loop spans 13 amino acids. Germline V gene lookup returns CDR1 SGHTA and CDR2 FQGNSA. V shed 5 bases, J shed 6 bases, and the junction held 6 bases outside the gene matches. Each donor gave one heparinised blood draw averaging roughly 120 mL. Sequencing was done on a sample of naive CD4+ T cells from blood. The receptor's source is a man younger than 30 with type 1 diabetes. The chain links TRBV7-2 to TRBJ1-1, with TRBD1 matching over 7 bases. DNA of the CDR3: TGTGCCAGCAGCCAGAGACAGGGTCCTGAAGCTTTCTTT. Its translation: CASSQRQGPEAFF.